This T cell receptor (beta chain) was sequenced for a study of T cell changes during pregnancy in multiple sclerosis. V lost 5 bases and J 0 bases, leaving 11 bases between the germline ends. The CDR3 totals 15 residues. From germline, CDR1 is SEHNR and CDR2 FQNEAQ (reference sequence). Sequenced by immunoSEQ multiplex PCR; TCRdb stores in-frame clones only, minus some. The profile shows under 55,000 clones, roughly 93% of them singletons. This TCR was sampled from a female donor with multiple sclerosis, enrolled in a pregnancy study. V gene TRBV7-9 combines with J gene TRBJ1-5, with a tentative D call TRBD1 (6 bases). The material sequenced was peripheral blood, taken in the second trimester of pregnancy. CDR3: CASSPTGYSNQPQHF. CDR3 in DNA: TGTGCCAGCAGCCCCACAGGGTATAGCAATCAGCCCCAGCATTTT.